These 21 T cell receptor beta chains share one sample of origin, sequenced in a study of blood T cell repertoires in COVID-19. Repertoires were generated with immunoSEQ multiplex PCR, while TCRdb's copy carries only in-frame clones and drops some. The sample has over 350,000 clones, around 90% seen once. Material for sequencing was PBMCs or T cells enriched from blood (not recorded which). These receptors all come from a woman aged 18 to 35 with acute COVID-19.

This rearrangement joins TRBV24-1 to TRBJ1-5; D possibly corresponds to TRBD1 (5 bases). V lost 3 bases and J lost 0, with 11 bases in between. The CDR3 runs to 16 residues. Germline CDR1 is KGHDR and CDR2 is SFDVKD. The CDR3 DNA sequence: TGTGCCACCAGTGATGGTAGGGGTACTAGCAATCAGCCCCAGCATTTT. Its protein is CATSDGRGTSNQPQHF.

The gene calls are TRBV28 and TRBJ1-2; the match to TRBD1 covers 7 bases. V lost 5 bases and J lost 2; bases outside the gene matches: 5. The germline CDR1 and CDR2 sequences are MDHEN and SYDVKM. CDR3 size: 14 residues. CDR3 sequence (DNA): TGTGCCAGCAGTGGCGGGACAGTGAACTATGGCTACACCTTC. Amino acid sequence: CASSGGTVNYGYTF.

The V call is TRBV2, the J call TRBJ1-2; tentative D call: TRBD1 (5 bases). Germline V CDR1 and CDR2: SNHLY, FYNNEI. The CDR3 is 13 amino acids. The ends were cut back, 6 bases at V and 3 bases at J, with 11 bases in the middle. CDR3 sequence: CASSLVTDYGYTF. The DNA of the CDR3 is TGTGCCAGCAGCTTAGTGACAGACTATGGCTACACCTTC.

The J gene is TRBJ2-5, the V gene TRBV18, with D perhaps TRBD1 (6 bases). The germline CDR1 and CDR2 sequences are KGHSH and LQKENI. This CDR3 is built from 13 residues. The V and J ends lost 5 bases and 4 bases respectively, with 11 bases between them. CDR3: CASSRTGSETQYF. The CDR3 DNA sequence: TGTGCCAGCTCAAGAACAGGGTCAGAGACCCAGTACTTC. The variable domain in full, completed from reference TRBV18 and TRBJ2-5, reads NAGVMQNPRHLVRRRGQEARLRCSPMKGHSHVYWYRQLPEEGLKFMVYLQKENIIDESGMPKERFSAEFPKEGPSILRIQQVVRGDSAAYFCASSRTGSETQYFGPGTRLLVL.

The V and J genes are TRBV28 and TRBJ2-1; 7 bases match TRBD2. Trimming removed 6 bases from V and 15 bases from J; junction bases left unmatched: 17. There are 14 residues in the CDR3. CDR1 and CDR2 from the germline V gene are MDHEN and SYDVKM. The CDR3 loop is CASSAPGDRRLAFF. CDR3 coding DNA: TGTGCCAGCAGCGCCCCGGGGGATAGAAGACTAGCGTTCTTC.

The gene calls are TRBV30 and TRBJ2-5; 9 bases are shared with TRBD1. Germline CDR1 reads GTSNPN; CDR2 reads SVGIG (reference sequence). J gave up 2 bases and V 3 bases, and 4 bases lay outside the gene matches. This CDR3 comprises 14 residues. The CDR3 region is CAWRLTGGQETQYF. CDR3 nucleotide sequence: TGTGCCTGGAGACTGACAGGGGGACAAGAGACCCAGTACTTC.

This chain joins TRBV20-1 and TRBJ2-6, with no clear D. This CDR3 has 16 amino acids. Germline V gene data show CDR1 as DFQATT and CDR2 as SNEGSKA (reference sequence). Trimming took 3 bases from V and 2 from J, leaving 14 bases between them. CDR3 coding DNA: TGCAGTGCTAGTGGTCGTTCTGGCCCTGGGGCCAACGTCCTGACTTTC. It encodes CSASGRSGPGANVLTF.

V gene TRBV7-2 combines with J gene TRBJ2-3, with 10 bases aligning to TRBD2. Germline V gene data show CDR1 as SGHTA and CDR2 as FQGNSA. V shed 4 bases and J 3 bases; nucleotides not matched to a gene: 7. This CDR3 has 16 residues. The CDR3 DNA sequence: TGTGCCAGCAGCTACAAGCGGGGGGGCGGAACAGATACGCAGTATTTT. This translates into CASSYKRGGGTDTQYF.

The count of this clone is one. A read error may explain this, as a much larger clone is one base away. Other DNA sequences of this sample code for an identical CDR3. The chain has TRBV6-4 and TRBJ2-3; 7 nucleotides agree with TRBD2. The CDR3 has 15 residues. Losses at the gene ends were 0 bases for V and 1 base for J; bases not matched to a gene: 1. Germline assignment: CDR1 MRHNA and CDR2 SNTAGT. Here the CDR3 DNA reads TGTGCCAGCAGTGACTCGAGCGGGGGCACAGATACGCAGTATTTT. Translating it yields CASSDSSGGTDTQYF.

A single count supports this clone. The rearrangement joins TRBV3-1 (or the pseudogene TRBV3-2) to TRBJ2-2; 8 nucleotides match TRBD1. J gave up 2 bases and V 0 bases, and 8 bases lay outside the gene matches. In germline, CDR1 is LGHDT, CDR2 YNNKEL (reference sequence). The CDR3 has 18 residues. As DNA, the CDR3 is TGTGCCAGCAGCCAAGACAGGGGGCTAATAGTAAACACCGGGGAGCTGTTTTTT. Its translation is CASSQDRGLIVNTGELFF.

The chain carries TRBV5-6 and TRBJ1-2, with 7 positions matching TRBD1. V lost 0 bases, J lost 3 bases, and 8 bases stayed unmatched. The germline CDR1 and CDR2 sequences are SGHDT and YYEEEE. The CDR3 has 16 amino acids. The DNA for the CDR3 is TGTGCCAGCAGCTTGGTGGGCAGGGGGTATGACTATGGCTACACCTTC. Encoded protein: CASSLVGRGYDYGYTF.

This clone was seen only a few times. The chain combines TRBV10-2 with TRBJ1-1; the D is unclear. CDR3 length equals 17 residues. Germline V lookup: CDR1 WSHSY, CDR2 SAAADI. Deletions cut 3 bases from V and 1 base from J, with 18 bases between. The CDR3 sequence: CASSDSGIGVSNTEAFF. CDR3 nucleotide sequence: TGCGCCAGCAGTGACTCGGGGATCGGCGTTTCGAACACTGAAGCTTTCTTT.

This clone was recorded a few times. This sequence joins TRBV15 and TRBJ2-7, with 8 bases matching TRBD1. V was pared by 8 bases and J by 5 bases, with 5 bases of the junction left unmatched. The length of the CDR3 is 12 residues. From germline, CDR1 is LNHNV and CDR2 YYDKDF (reference sequence). DNA of the CDR3: TGTGCCACCGGACAGGGAAGGGACGAGCAGTACTTC. Protein product: CATGQGRDEQYF.

The V gene is TRBV5-1, the J gene TRBJ2-7; D not resolved. Germline V lookup: CDR1 SGHRS, CDR2 YFSETQ. V lost 7 bases and J 0 bases, leaving 14 bases between the germline ends. There are 14 residues in the CDR3. The CDR3 DNA sequence: TGCGCCAGCGGCCTGAGCGCAAGCTCCTACGAGCAGTACTTC. Translation gives CASGLSASSYEQYF.

V usage is TRBV5-1 and J usage is TRBJ1-2; 7 nucleotides match TRBD1. Losses at the gene ends were 0 bases for V and 6 bases for J; bases not matched to a gene: 5. The CDR3 spans 14 residues. Per germline, CDR1 SGHRS and CDR2 YFSETQ. CDR3 loop: CASSLVQGRDGYTF. The CDR3 region has the DNA TGCGCCAGCAGCTTGGTACAGGGGCGTGATGGCTACACCTTC.

V usage is TRBV9 and J usage is TRBJ2-1; D uncertain. Germline assignment: CDR1 SGDLS and CDR2 YYNGEE. Trimming stripped 3 bases from V and 0 bases from J, with 10 bases between. This CDR3 spans 15 amino acids. CDR3: CASSGNPSSYNEQFF. As DNA, the CDR3 is TGTGCCAGCAGCGGTAACCCGAGCTCCTACAATGAGCAGTTCTTC.

The genes are TRBV12-3 or TRBV12-4 and TRBJ2-1; D is uncertain. Between the trimmed V and J ends, which lost 8 bases and 8 bases, there was a span of 10 bases. CDR3 length: 11 amino acids. The CDR3 sequence: CASAKFDEQFF. The CDR3 region has the DNA TGTGCCAGCGCTAAATTCGATGAGCAGTTCTTC.

V and J are TRBV7-2 and TRBJ2-7; 9 nucleotides agree with TRBD1. The CDR3 runs 17 residues. CDR1 SGHTA and CDR2 FQGNSA come from the germline V gene. The V gene end was trimmed by 1 base and the J gene end by 1 base; junction bases not matched to a gene: 8. CDR3 region: CASSLVGQGLISYEQYF. As DNA, the CDR3 is TGTGCCAGCAGCTTAGTTGGACAGGGGTTAATATCCTACGAGCAGTACTTC. Drawing the rest from reference TRBV7-2 and TRBJ2-7, the complete variable domain is GAGVSQSPSNKVTEKGKDVELRCDPISGHTALYWYRQSLGQGLEFLIYFQGNSAPDKSGLPSDRFSAERTGGSVSTLTIQRTQQEDSAVYLCASSLVGQGLISYEQYFGPGTRLTVT.

This chain links TRBV12-3 or TRBV12-4 with TRBJ2-7; D gene unclear. Trimming removed 8 bases at V and 3 bases at J, with 8 bases between. The CDR3 has 11 amino acids. The CDR3 loop reads CASGQVYEQYF. CDR3 DNA sequence: TGTGCCAGCGGGCAGGTCTACGAGCAGTACTTC.

The genes are TRBV19 and TRBJ1-5; the match to TRBD1 covers 7 bases. The CDR3 contains 16 residues. Germline values: CDR1 LNHDA, CDR2 SQIVND (reference sequence). The J segment lost 3 bases and the V segment lost 7 bases, leaving 12 bases of the junction unmatched. The CDR3 DNA is TGTGCCAGTAAAAACACTCTCGGGACAGACAATCAGCCCCAGCATTTT. Its translation is CASKNTLGTDNQPQHF.

The rearrangement links TRBV3-1 (or the pseudogene TRBV3-2) to TRBJ1-6, with 7 nucleotides matching TRBD1. J gave up 9 bases and V 7 bases, and 9 bases lay outside the gene matches. CDR1 is LGHDT, CDR2 YNNKEL, per germline (reference sequence). The CDR3 totals 14 residues. The CDR3 sequence: CASTQGEGGSPLHF. The CDR3 nucleotides are TGTGCCAGCACCCAGGGGGAGGGAGGTTCACCCCTCCACTTT.